A selection of T cell receptor beta chains follows, all from one sample in a study of graft-versus-host responses after intestinal transplantation. The assay was immunoSEQ multiplex PCR, and TCRdb's table has in-frame clones only and misses some. Of roughly 40,000 clones in the sample, about nine tenths were seen once. Here the sequenced sample was PBMCs, taken 267 days after transplant. These TCRs come from a human patient who received an intestinal transplant, so some T cells may come from the graft donor. The CDR3 runs from the conserved cysteine through the conserved F or W. Each record gives: V gene, D gene, clone size, J gene, CDR3 protein, CDR3 DNA. D genes are given only for firm matches. Not all rows give a size; the values are once, few, many and, for expanded clones, a class.

v_gene: TRBV6-1; d_gene: TRBD2; abundance: -; j_gene: TRBJ2-2; CDR3aa: CASSENLAGGNTGELFF; CDR3nt: TGTGCCAGCAGTGAAAACCTAGCGGGGGGGAACACCGGGGAGCTGTTTTTT
v_gene: TRBV30; d_gene: -; abundance: once; j_gene: TRBJ2-3; CDR3aa: CASEGRGRTDTQYF; CDR3nt: TGTGCCTCAGAGGGGCGGGGCCGCACAGATACGCAGTATTTT
v_gene: TRBV4-1; d_gene: -; abundance: -; j_gene: TRBJ2-7; CDR3aa: CASSQDSGGLYYSYEQYF; CDR3nt: TGCGCCAGCAGCCAAGATTCAGGAGGGCTCTACTATTCCTACGAGCAGTACTTC
v_gene: TRBV7-2; d_gene: TRBD1; abundance: -; j_gene: TRBJ1-3; CDR3aa: CASSFSGGGGNTIYF; CDR3nt: TGTGCCAGCAGCTTTTCAGGGGGTGGTGGAAACACCATATATTTT
v_gene: TRBV10-3; d_gene: -; abundance: -; j_gene: TRBJ2-5; CDR3aa: CAISYGGVETQYF; CDR3nt: TGTGCCATCAGCTACGGGGGCGTAGAGACCCAGTACTTC
v_gene: TRBV15; d_gene: -; abundance: -; j_gene: TRBJ2-5; CDR3aa: CATSRSLARGGETQYF; CDR3nt: TGTGCCACCAGCAGAAGCCTAGCGAGGGGCGGGGAGACCCAGTACTTC
v_gene: TRBV5-1; d_gene: -; abundance: -; j_gene: TRBJ2-1; CDR3aa: CASSLGREQFF; CDR3nt: TGCGCCAGCAGCCTGGGGCGCGAGCAGTTCTTC
v_gene: TRBV19; d_gene: -; abundance: -; j_gene: TRBJ2-7; CDR3aa: CASSIGGSAYEQYF; CDR3nt: TGTGCCAGTAGTATAGGAGGGTCCGCCTACGAGCAGTACTTC
v_gene: TRBV4-1; d_gene: TRBD1; abundance: -; j_gene: TRBJ2-7; CDR3aa: CASSLTLDRVPYEQYF; CDR3nt: TGCGCCAGCAGCCTGACGCTGGACAGGGTGCCCTACGAGCAGTACTTC
v_gene: TRBV19; d_gene: TRBD1; abundance: -; j_gene: TRBJ1-5; CDR3aa: CASSIERGGQGKGNQPQHF; CDR3nt: TGTGCCAGTAGTATAGAGCGGGGAGGACAGGGGAAGGGCAATCAGCCCCAGCATTTT
v_gene: TRBV15; d_gene: TRBD1; abundance: once; j_gene: TRBJ1-5; CDR3aa: CATSRMGQPDQPQHF; CDR3nt: TGTGCCACCAGCAGAATGGGACAGCCAGATCAGCCCCAGCATTTT
v_gene: TRBV4-1; d_gene: -; abundance: -; j_gene: TRBJ1-3; CDR3aa: CASSQVDGASSGNTIYF; CDR3nt: TGCGCCAGCAGCCAAGTGGACGGAGCAAGCTCTGGAAACACCATATATTTT
v_gene: TRBV27; d_gene: -; abundance: -; j_gene: TRBJ1-1; CDR3aa: CATATLGAPNTEAFF; CDR3nt: TGTGCCACCGCGACCCTGGGGGCTCCGAACACTGAAGCTTTCTTT
v_gene: TRBV11-2; d_gene: TRBD1; abundance: -; j_gene: TRBJ1-4; CDR3aa: CASSLDRGGEKLFF; CDR3nt: TGTGCCAGCAGCTTGGACAGGGGCGGTGAAAAACTGTTTTTT
v_gene: TRBV19; d_gene: -; abundance: -; j_gene: TRBJ1-2; CDR3aa: CASSLGPSNYGYTF; CDR3nt: TGTGCCAGTAGCCTGGGGCCTTCTAACTATGGCTACACCTTC
v_gene: TRBV7-9; d_gene: TRBD2; abundance: -; j_gene: TRBJ2-3; CDR3aa: CASSLSGVTDTQYF; CDR3nt: TGTGCCAGCAGCTTAAGCGGGGTCACAGATACGCAGTATTTT
v_gene: TRBV29-1; d_gene: -; abundance: -; j_gene: TRBJ1-2; CDR3aa: CSVPSGGGYTF; CDR3nt: TGCAGCGTGCCCTCTGGGGGCGGCTACACCTTC
v_gene: TRBV2; d_gene: -; abundance: -; j_gene: TRBJ1-1; CDR3aa: CASSEMVLDNTEAFF; CDR3nt: TGTGCCAGCAGTGAAATGGTATTGGACAACACTGAAGCTTTCTTT
v_gene: TRBV7-8; d_gene: -; abundance: -; j_gene: TRBJ1-1; CDR3aa: CASSLVEGGMNTEAFF; CDR3nt: TGTGCCAGCAGCTTAGTCGAGGGGGGGATGAACACTGAAGCTTTCTTT
v_gene: TRBV11-3; d_gene: TRBD2; abundance: -; j_gene: TRBJ2-3; CDR3aa: CASSLGVTSTPSSTDTQYF; CDR3nt: TGTGCCAGCAGCTTAGGAGTGACTAGCACTCCATCTAGCACAGATACGCAGTATTTT
v_gene: TRBV5-1; d_gene: TRBD1; abundance: -; j_gene: TRBJ1-2; CDR3aa: CASSFPRGIGYTF; CDR3nt: TGCGCCAGCAGCTTTCCCAGGGGGATTGGCTACACCTTC
v_gene: TRBV7-2; d_gene: -; abundance: -; j_gene: TRBJ2-3; CDR3aa: CASSSPGRTDTQYF; CDR3nt: TGTGCCAGCAGCTCCCCGGGACGCACAGATACGCAGTATTTT
v_gene: TRBV20-1; d_gene: -; abundance: -; j_gene: TRBJ2-4; CDR3aa: CSAPLSYIQYF; CDR3nt: TGCAGTGCTCCCCTTTCTTACATTCAGTACTTC
v_gene: TRBV14; d_gene: -; abundance: -; j_gene: TRBJ2-7; CDR3aa: CASSQDIIPGAVRQYEQYF; CDR3nt: TGTGCCAGCAGCCAAGACATAATACCCGGAGCAGTCAGACAGTACGAGCAGTACTTC
v_gene: TRBV2; d_gene: -; abundance: few; j_gene: TRBJ2-7; CDR3aa: CASSTRQAVSYEQYF; CDR3nt: TGTGCCAGCAGTACCAGACAGGCGGTTTCCTACGAGCAGTACTTC
v_gene: TRBV18; d_gene: TRBD2; abundance: -; j_gene: TRBJ2-7; CDR3aa: CASSLTSGGPTYEQYF; CDR3nt: TGTGCCAGCTCACTGACTAGCGGGGGGCCTACCTACGAGCAGTACTTC
v_gene: TRBV19; d_gene: -; abundance: -; j_gene: TRBJ1-4; CDR3aa: CASSIAPGLNEKLFF; CDR3nt: TGTGCCAGTAGTATAGCCCCGGGTCTTAATGAAAAACTGTTTTTT
v_gene: TRBV18; d_gene: TRBD1; abundance: -; j_gene: TRBJ1-2; CDR3aa: CASSPVGQGFYGYTF; CDR3nt: TGTGCCAGCTCACCCGTTGGACAGGGGTTCTATGGCTACACCTTC
v_gene: TRBV7-9; d_gene: TRBD2; abundance: -; j_gene: TRBJ2-1; CDR3aa: CASSLAVGGAYNEQFF; CDR3nt: TGTGCCAGCAGCTTAGCGGTCGGGGGGGCCTACAATGAGCAGTTCTTC